This T cell receptor beta chain was recorded in a study of molecular identifiers for immune sequencing clone quantification. Study-level background: Naive CD8 RNA (around 20,000 or 100,000 cells) was divided into five aliquots, with four sequenced. Study-wide findings and caveats: Under 1% of molecules in naive cells, but over 98% of effector molecules, belonged to clones above 20 RNA copies. With a barcode shared among identical TCR molecules, highly expanded clone sizes could be underestimated.

The table lists this clonotype with many counts. Its antigen is still unknown. This CDR3 comprises 17 residues. Per the germline V gene, CDR1 is SNHLY and CDR2 is FYNNEI. With V trimmed by 4 bases and J by 3 bases, 12 bases remained unmatched. Both previously described methods and listed TCR primers were employed to make bulk TCR libraries. TCRdb redid the calling of the PCR reads with MiXCR, one entry per CDR3 protein. The data show about 640,000 distinct CDR3 sequences, just under 20% seen once. The clonotype originates from a human donor in good health. Some libraries in this study had Jurkat cell RNA spiked in. Sequencing was carried out using naive CD8+ T cells from blood, with Jurkat cell RNA spiked in. The sample's subset: FACS-sorted CD8+CD4-CCR7+CD45RA+ naive T cells. V gene TRBV2 combines with J gene TRBJ2-7, with 10 bases identical to TRBD2. The CDR3 protein is CASSGELAGVLGYEQYF. As DNA, the CDR3 is TGTGCCAGCAGTGGAGAGCTAGCGGGAGTTCTAGGCTACGAGCAGTACTTC.